This T cell receptor beta chain was sequenced for a study of T-cell memory formation after mild COVID-19. Study details: TCR clusters mostly belonged to single donors.

Study-wide results and limits: Clonal second-wave expansions that peaked on day 37 had unconfirmed SARS-CoV-2 specificity. Shrinking CD4+ clones were chiefly CM and EM; CD8+ ones were chiefly EMRA. Clones shrinking from day 15 to 85 showed even CD4/CD8 mixes; later expanders tilted CD4+.

A remark on this clonotype: Its target is not known.

TCRdb redid the calling of the 5' RACE reads with MiXCR, one entry per CDR3 protein. Found here are 470,000 or so distinct CDR3 sequences, around 20% of them singletons; the top ten hold 7.5% to 9.5%. Between the trimmed V and J ends, which lost 7 bases and 4 bases, there was a span of 13 bases. Per germline, CDR1 MNHEY and CDR2 SVGAGI. The CDR3 has 13 amino acids. The sequencing sample was made of PBMCs or a T cell subset sorted from them (not recorded which). This chain joins TRBV6-5 and TRBJ1-1; maybe TRBD1 (5 bases). The origin of this receptor is an adult woman who had mild COVID-19 (a few samples of this study predate the infection). Cell type and time point are not known. The CDR3 spells CASTNGASTEAFF. CDR3 DNA sequence: TGTGCCAGCACCAACGGGGCAAGCACTGAAGCTTTCTTT.